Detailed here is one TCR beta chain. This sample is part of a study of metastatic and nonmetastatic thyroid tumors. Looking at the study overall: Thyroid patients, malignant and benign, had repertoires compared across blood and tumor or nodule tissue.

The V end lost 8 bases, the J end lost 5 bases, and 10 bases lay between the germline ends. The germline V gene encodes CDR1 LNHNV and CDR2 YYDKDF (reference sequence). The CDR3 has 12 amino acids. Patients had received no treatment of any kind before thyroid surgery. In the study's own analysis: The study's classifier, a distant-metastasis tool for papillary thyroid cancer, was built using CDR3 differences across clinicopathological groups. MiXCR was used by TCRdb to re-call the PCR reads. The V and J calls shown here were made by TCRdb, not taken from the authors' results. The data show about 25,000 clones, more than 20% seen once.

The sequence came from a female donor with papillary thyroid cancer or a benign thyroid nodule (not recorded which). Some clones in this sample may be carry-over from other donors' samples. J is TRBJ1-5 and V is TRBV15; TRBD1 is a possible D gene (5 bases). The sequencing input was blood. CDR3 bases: TGTGCCACCCGGGGGGGGGATCAGCCCCAGCATTTT. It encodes CATRGGDQPQHF.